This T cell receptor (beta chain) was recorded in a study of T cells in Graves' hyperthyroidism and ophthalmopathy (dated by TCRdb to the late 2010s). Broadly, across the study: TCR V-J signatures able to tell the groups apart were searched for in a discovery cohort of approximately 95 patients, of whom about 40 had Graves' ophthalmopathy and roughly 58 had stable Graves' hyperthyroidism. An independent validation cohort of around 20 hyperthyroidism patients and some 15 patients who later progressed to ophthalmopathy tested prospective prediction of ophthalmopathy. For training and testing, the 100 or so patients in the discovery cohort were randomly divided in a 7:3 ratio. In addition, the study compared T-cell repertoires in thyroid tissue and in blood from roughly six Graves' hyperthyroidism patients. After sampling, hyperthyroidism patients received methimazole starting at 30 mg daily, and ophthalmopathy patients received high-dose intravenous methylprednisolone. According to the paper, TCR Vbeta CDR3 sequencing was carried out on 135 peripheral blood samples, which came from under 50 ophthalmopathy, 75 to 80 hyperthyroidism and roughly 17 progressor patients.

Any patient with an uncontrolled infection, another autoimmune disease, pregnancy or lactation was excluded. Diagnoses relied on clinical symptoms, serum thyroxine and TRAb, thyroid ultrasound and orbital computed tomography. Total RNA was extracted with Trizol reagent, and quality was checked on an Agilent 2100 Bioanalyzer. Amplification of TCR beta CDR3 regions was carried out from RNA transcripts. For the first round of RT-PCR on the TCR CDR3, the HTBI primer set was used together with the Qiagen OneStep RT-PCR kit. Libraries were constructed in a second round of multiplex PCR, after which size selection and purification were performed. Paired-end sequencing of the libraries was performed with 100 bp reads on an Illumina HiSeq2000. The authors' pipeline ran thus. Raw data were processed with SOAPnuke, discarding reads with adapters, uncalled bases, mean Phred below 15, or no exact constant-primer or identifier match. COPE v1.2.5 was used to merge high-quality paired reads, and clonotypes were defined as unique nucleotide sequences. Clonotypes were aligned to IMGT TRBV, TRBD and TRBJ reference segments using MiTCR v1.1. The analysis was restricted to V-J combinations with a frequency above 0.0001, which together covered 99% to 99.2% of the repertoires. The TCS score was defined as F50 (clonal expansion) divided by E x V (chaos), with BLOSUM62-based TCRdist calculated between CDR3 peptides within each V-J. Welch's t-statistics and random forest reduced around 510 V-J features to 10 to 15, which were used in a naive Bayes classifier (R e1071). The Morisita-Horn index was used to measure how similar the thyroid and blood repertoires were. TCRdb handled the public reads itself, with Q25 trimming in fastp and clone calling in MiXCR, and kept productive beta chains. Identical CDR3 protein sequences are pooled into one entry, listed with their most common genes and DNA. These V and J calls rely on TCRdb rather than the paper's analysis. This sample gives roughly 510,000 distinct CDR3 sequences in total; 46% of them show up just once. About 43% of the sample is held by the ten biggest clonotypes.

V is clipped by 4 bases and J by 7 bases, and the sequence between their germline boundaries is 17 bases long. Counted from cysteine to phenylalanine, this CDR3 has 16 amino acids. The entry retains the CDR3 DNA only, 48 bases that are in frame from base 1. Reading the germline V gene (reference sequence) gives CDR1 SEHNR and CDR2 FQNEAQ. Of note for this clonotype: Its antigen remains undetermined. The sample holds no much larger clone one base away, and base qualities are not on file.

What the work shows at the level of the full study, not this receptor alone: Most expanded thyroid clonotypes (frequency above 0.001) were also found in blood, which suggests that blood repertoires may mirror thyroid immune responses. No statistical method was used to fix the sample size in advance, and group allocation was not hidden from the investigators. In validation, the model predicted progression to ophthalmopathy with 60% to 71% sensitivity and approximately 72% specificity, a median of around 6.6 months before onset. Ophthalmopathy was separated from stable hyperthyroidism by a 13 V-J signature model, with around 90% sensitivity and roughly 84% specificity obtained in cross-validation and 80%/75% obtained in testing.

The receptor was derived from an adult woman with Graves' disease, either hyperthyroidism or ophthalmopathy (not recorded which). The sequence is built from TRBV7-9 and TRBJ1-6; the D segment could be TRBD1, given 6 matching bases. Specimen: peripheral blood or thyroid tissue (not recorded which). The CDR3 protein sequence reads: CASSSSIGTPNSPLHF. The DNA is TGTGCCAGCAGCTCCTCCATCGGGACACCGAATTCACCCCTCCACTTT.